These 10 T cell receptor beta chains originate from one sample sequenced in a study of cytomegalovirus exposure and HLA in healthy donors. The PCR used 60 Vbeta and 13 Jbeta primers. TCRdb's copy holds only in-frame clones and misses some; the assay was immunoSEQ multiplex PCR. The sample shows roughly 120,000 clones, about three quarters of them seen only once. Sequenced: PBMCs. The receptor set was obtained from a woman between 25 and 40 years old in good health and CMV-seronegative.

The rearrangement uses TRBV6-6 and TRBJ1-1, with 7 bases that match TRBD1. Losses at the gene ends were 7 bases for V and 1 base for J; bases not matched to a gene: 6. The V gene's germline CDR1 is MNHNY and CDR2 SVGAGI (reference sequence). The CDR3 is 14 residues long. The CDR3 region is CASNRGNRNTEAFF. The CDR3 DNA reads TGTGCCAGCAACAGGGGAAATAGGAACACTGAAGCTTTCTTT.

The chain has TRBV10-3 and TRBJ2-3; D may be TRBD1 (6 bases). Deletions cut 10 bases from V and 0 bases from J, with 8 bases between. This CDR3 is 12 amino acids long. The germline gives CDR1 ENHRY, CDR2 SYGVKD. The CDR3 sequence is CATGQSTDTQYF. CDR3 DNA sequence: TGTGCCACCGGACAGAGCACAGATACGCAGTATTTT.

A remark on this clone: The junction departs from germline at one end; a sequencing error may be responsible. This chain links TRBV7-9 with TRBJ1-4; weak D call: TRBD1 (5 bases). There are 14 residues in the CDR3. Germline V gene lookup returns CDR1 SEHNR and CDR2 FQNEAQ (reference sequence). CDR3 protein: CSSSFSGHNEKLFF. CDR3 bases: TGTTCCAGCAGCTTTTCAGGACATAATGAAAAACTGTTTTTT. Looking up the rest from reference TRBV7-9 and TRBJ1-4 gives the full variable domain: DTGVSQNPRHKITKRGQNVTFRCDPISEHNRLYWYRQTLGQGPEFLTYFQNEAQLEKSRLLSDRFSAERPKGSFSTLEIQRTEQGDSAMYLCSSSFSGHNEKLFFGSGTQLSVL.

The genes are TRBV6-1 and TRBJ2-1; perhaps TRBD2 as D (6 bases). This CDR3 has 16 residues. V dropped 3 bases and J dropped 5 bases, with 17 bases sitting between them. Germline CDR1 MNHNS, CDR2 SASEGT. The CDR3 region has the DNA TGTGCCAGCAGTGAGCCCGGGAGATACCTCGACAATGAGCAGTTCTTC. Its protein product is CASSEPGRYLDNEQFF.

The chain has TRBV9 and TRBJ2-4; 11 positions agree with TRBD2. CDR3 length: 16 amino acids. The germline CDR1 and CDR2 sequences are SGDLS and YYNGEE. V lost 4 bases to trimming and J lost 6 bases; unmatched junction nucleotides: 9. CDR3 sequence reads: CASSRVAGGPVNIQYF. For the CDR3, the DNA is TGTGCCAGCAGCCGGGTAGCGGGAGGGCCTGTAAACATTCAGTACTTC.

In its sample, this clone was seen once. V usage is TRBV5-1 and J usage is TRBJ1-6; perhaps TRBD1 as D (6 bases). The CDR3 is made up of 15 amino acids. Trimming took off 4 bases at V and 6 bases at J, with 14 bases between the two ends. Germline loops: CDR1 SGHRS, CDR2 YFSETQ. DNA for the CDR3: TGCGCCAGCAGCCCCCGGACAGTGACTAATTCACCCCTCCACTTT. Its translation is CASSPRTVTNSPLHF.

The rearrangement links TRBV7-8 to TRBJ2-5; D might be TRBD1 (7 bases). Germline values: CDR1 SGHVS, CDR2 FQNEAQ. This CDR3 is built from 15 residues. V was pared by 8 bases and J by 5 bases, with 21 bases between. The CDR3 reads CASRNPGGPGETQYF. CDR3 in DNA: TGTGCCAGCCGAAACCCAGGGGGGCCCGGGGAGACCCAGTACTTC.

On this clone: An end of the junction does not agree with germline; a read error may underlie this. The chain employs TRBV7-9 and TRBJ1-2, with 7 bases matching TRBD1. This CDR3 spans 15 amino acids. Germline V gene data show CDR1 as SEHNR and CDR2 as FQNEAQ (reference sequence). The CDR3 loop is CSSSVGTALNYGYTF. The DNA for the CDR3 is TGTTCCAGCAGCGTCGGGACAGCCCTTAACTATGGCTACACCTTC.

The chain joins TRBV5-1 to TRBJ2-5; the match to TRBD2 covers 8 bases. V was pared by 3 bases and J by 0 bases, with 4 bases of the junction left unmatched. Germline-derived CDR1 and CDR2 are SGHRS and YFSETQ. The CDR3 has 15 residues. The chain's CDR3 is CASSSTSGYQETQYF. The CDR3 region has the DNA TGCGCCAGCAGCTCCACTAGCGGATACCAAGAGACCCAGTACTTC.

This chain connects TRBV10-1 to TRBJ1-1, with D possibly matching TRBD1 (5 bases). V lost 9 bases and J 9 bases, leaving 23 bases between the germline ends. Germline CDR1 and CDR2: WNHNN and SYGVQD (reference sequence). The CDR3 is made up of 14 amino acids. CDR3 region: CARNRQHRWEKAFF. In DNA form, the CDR3 reads TGCGCCAGGAACAGACAGCACCGATGGGAAAAAGCTTTCTTT.